This T cell receptor (beta chain) emerged from a study of immune cell composition in non-small cell lung cancer. Genomic DNA came from frozen unsorted single-cell suspensions. The CDR3 consists of 13 residues. Trimming shortened V by 5 bases and J by 0 bases, and 7 bases separated the two germline ends. Germline V gene lookup returns CDR1 MNHNS and CDR2 SASEGT. Assay: immunoSEQ multiplex PCR; the TCRdb copy retains only in-frame clones and omits some. The table has thousands of clones, roughly 71% seen once. Study-wide findings and caveats: Smoking pack-years did not significantly correlate with tumour TCR-beta clonality. Clones >0.5% enriched in tumour were rarer in adenocarcinoma (around 33%) than squamous (about 80%). Squamous lung tumours showed higher top 10 clone scores and clonality than adenocarcinomas.

On this clone: The antigen remains unidentified.

The rearrangement joins TRBV6-1 to TRBJ2-5, with D possibly TRBD1 on 5 matching bases. What was sequenced was lung tumor tissue. This clonotype originated in a human donor with non-small cell lung cancer. The CDR3 is CASSRQHQETQYF. CDR3 bases: TGTGCCAGCAGTCGACAGCACCAAGAGACCCAGTACTTC.